Each of the 8 T cell receptor beta chains below was sequenced from the same sample in a study of blood T cell repertoires in COVID-19. The table came from immunoSEQ multiplex PCR; TCRdb's copy has only in-frame clones and leaves some out. The data hold 300,000 or so clones, with about 90% observed a single time. Sequenced: PBMCs or T cells enriched from blood (not recorded which). Source of these receptors: a woman aged 30 to 39 who had recovered from COVID-19.

This clone was recorded only once. This rearrangement joins TRBV30 to TRBJ1-1, with 10 bases lining up with TRBD1. CDR3 length: 15 amino acids. The junction had 8 bases not matched to a gene; V was cut back by 3 bases and J by 4 bases. Looked up from germline, CDR1 is GTSNPN and CDR2 is SVGIG (reference sequence). The DNA of the CDR3 is TGTGCCTGGAGCGACAGGGGGCGCGGTCGCACTGAAGCTTTCTTT. Translating it yields CAWSDRGRGRTEAFF.

This chain links TRBV12-3 or TRBV12-4 with TRBJ1-5; the D gene is possibly TRBD1 (6 bases). V lost 5 bases to trimming and J lost 4 bases, with 9 bases between them. The CDR3 length is 13 residues. CDR3 nucleotide sequence: TGTGCCAGCAGTCGGACAGTAAATCAGCCCCAGCATTTT. Residues: CASSRTVNQPQHF.

This chain links TRBV12-5 with TRBJ1-2; D is unclear. In germline, CDR1 is LGHNT, CDR2 FRNRAP. The V gene lost 2 bases and the J gene lost 2 bases, with 6 bases spanning the gap. CDR3 length equals 13 residues. CDR3 sequence reads: CASGLTKNYGYTF. The CDR3 DNA reads TGTGCTAGTGGTTTGACAAAGAACTATGGCTACACCTTC.

The V and J genes are TRBV7-9 and TRBJ2-3; TRBD2 matches 11 bases. CDR1 and CDR2 from the germline V gene are SEHNR and FQNEAQ (reference sequence). After removal of 3 bases from V and 2 bases from J, the junction contained 4 bases not matched to a gene. CDR3 size: 16 residues. The CDR3 DNA reads TGTGCCAGCAGCTTTCTAGCGGGGGGCCTCACAGATACGCAGTATTTT. Translation gives CASSFLAGGLTDTQYF.

The chain joins TRBV9 to TRBJ2-3; D is possibly TRBD1 (6 bases). Germline V gene sequence: CDR1 SGDLS, CDR2 YYNGEE. The V end was cut by 4 bases, the J end by 0 bases, with 15 bases between. The length of the CDR3 is 16 residues. The CDR3, as DNA: TGTGCCAGCAGCCCCAGGGGCGGTGCTAGCACAGATACGCAGTATTTT. This sequence encodes CASSPRGGASTDTQYF. The full variable domain, in which reference TRBV9 and TRBJ2-3 provide the parts outside the CDR3, is DSGVTQTPKHLITATGQRVTLRCSPRSGDLSVYWYQQSLDQGLQFLIQYYNGEERAKGNILERFSAQQFPDLHSELNLSSLELGDSALYFCASSPRGGASTDTQYFGPGTRLTVL.

V usage is TRBV28 and J usage is TRBJ1-2, with D maybe TRBD1 (6 bases). CDR3 length equals 15 residues. Germline V lookup: CDR1 MDHEN, CDR2 SYDVKM. V was cut by 6 bases and J by 0 bases, with 14 bases left in between. The CDR3 is CASRGQLTTNYGYTF. Here the CDR3 DNA reads TGTGCCAGCAGAGGACAGTTAACTACTAACTATGGCTACACCTTC.

V gene TRBV28 combines with J gene TRBJ1-5; D is possibly TRBD1 (6 bases). Germline CDR1 and CDR2: MDHEN and SYDVKM. The CDR3 has 17 amino acids. The V and J ends lost 3 bases and 2 bases respectively, with 17 bases between them. CDR3 loop: CASSLTLGGAGNQPQHF. In nucleotides, the CDR3 is TGTGCCAGCAGTTTGACTCTTGGGGGGGCTGGCAATCAGCCCCAGCATTTT.

The chain is built from TRBV21-1 and TRBJ2-7; TRBD2 reflects the table's D call only, with no check against the DNA. TRBV21-1 is a pseudogene. The CDR3 covers 13 residues. In DNA form, the CDR3 reads TGTGCCAGTGGCGCGGATTTAGCGGGGGAGCAGTACTTC. Translated: CASGADLAGEQYF.